These T cell receptor beta chains were read from a single sample in a study of somatic mutations in cytotoxic T cells in rheumatoid arthritis. Assay: immunoSEQ multiplex PCR; the TCRdb copy retains only in-frame clones and omits some. In the table there are some 10,000 clones, 82% of which are singletons. Sequenced sample: CD8+ T cells sorted from blood. Receptors were obtained from an older woman with rheumatoid arthritis. CDR3s include the opening cysteine and the closing phenylalanine or tryptophan. Fields, in order: clone size, D gene, J gene, V gene, CDR3 DNA, CDR3 protein. The D gene is left open where the match is weak. Clone size, where shown, is once, few, many, or a class for clones that have expanded.

clone size: -
D gene: TRBD1
J gene: TRBJ1-1
V gene: TRBV7-9
CDR3 DNA: TGTGCCAGCAGCGGTAGGGACAGGGGCGCGCCTGAAGCTTTCTTC
CDR3 protein: CASSGRDRGAPEAFF

clone size: -
D gene: -
J gene: TRBJ2-1
V gene: TRBV5-4
CDR3 DNA: TGTGCCAGCAGCTCCCGGGACTCCCCTTACAATGAGCAGTTCTTC
CDR3 protein: CASSSRDSPYNEQFF

clone size: -
D gene: -
J gene: TRBJ2-1
V gene: TRBV5-6
CDR3 DNA: TGTGCCAGCAGCTTGGGTCGGGACACCTACTACAATGAGCAGTTCTTC
CDR3 protein: CASSLGRDTYYNEQFF

clone size: -
D gene: TRBD2
J gene: TRBJ2-1
V gene: TRBV19
CDR3 DNA: TGTGCCAGTAGTATTTCAAGCGGGAGTGCGAATGAGCAGTTCTTC
CDR3 protein: CASSISSGSANEQFF

clone size: few
D gene: TRBD1
J gene: TRBJ1-4
V gene: TRBV5-1
CDR3 DNA: TGCGCCAGCAGCTCCTACAGGGGCACTGGTGAAAAACTGTTTTTT
CDR3 protein: CASSSYRGTGEKLFF

clone size: -
D gene: TRBD2
J gene: TRBJ2-3
V gene: TRBV11-2
CDR3 DNA: TGTGCCAGCAGCTTACTAGCGGCCACAGATACGCAGTATTTT
CDR3 protein: CASSLLAATDTQYF

clone size: -
D gene: TRBD2
J gene: TRBJ2-7
V gene: TRBV7-2
CDR3 DNA: TGTGCCAGCTCTCGACTAGCGGGAGAGACAGTCGGCTACGAGCAGTACTTC
CDR3 protein: CASSRLAGETVGYEQYF

clone size: -
D gene: TRBD2
J gene: TRBJ2-1
V gene: TRBV6-1
CDR3 DNA: TGTGCCAGTTGGGGGGGCCAGCGGGGGTACAATGAGCAGTTCTTC
CDR3 protein: CASWGGQRGYNEQFF

clone size: -
D gene: -
J gene: TRBJ2-7
V gene: TRBV15
CDR3 DNA: TGTGCCACCAGCAGAGTCCCAGGGCAGAGTACCTACGAGCAGTACTTC
CDR3 protein: CATSRVPGQSTYEQYF

clone size: few
D gene: -
J gene: TRBJ2-1
V gene: TRBV30
CDR3 DNA: TGTGCCTGGACAGCTCCAGGAGAGCAGTTCTTC
CDR3 protein: CAWTAPGEQFF

clone size: -
D gene: TRBD2
J gene: TRBJ2-3
V gene: TRBV5-5
CDR3 DNA: TGTGCCAGCAGCTATCCGGGACTAGACACAGATACGCAGTATTTT
CDR3 protein: CASSYPGLDTDTQYF

clone size: few
D gene: -
J gene: TRBJ1-1
V gene: TRBV28
CDR3 DNA: TGTGCCAGCAGTTCCGGACTCCCGTTGGGGACTGAAGCTTTCTTT
CDR3 protein: CASSSGLPLGTEAFF

clone size: -
D gene: TRBD1
J gene: TRBJ2-7
V gene: TRBV27
CDR3 DNA: TGTGCCAGCAGTTCGACAGGGGGCTTATACGAGCAGTACTTC
CDR3 protein: CASSSTGGLYEQYF

clone size: -
D gene: -
J gene: TRBJ2-7
V gene: TRBV28
CDR3 DNA: TGTGCCAGCAACCGAGATTACGAGCAGTACTTC
CDR3 protein: CASNRDYEQYF

clone size: -
D gene: TRBD1
J gene: TRBJ1-2
V gene: TRBV19
CDR3 DNA: TGTGCCAGTAGTGGTGGGACAGGGGGCTCCTATGGCTACACCTTC
CDR3 protein: CASSGGTGGSYGYTF

clone size: -
D gene: TRBD1
J gene: TRBJ2-1
V gene: TRBV15
CDR3 DNA: TGTGCCACCAGCAGAGAACGCCGCAGGGACAGGAGCTCCTACAATGAGCAGTTCTTC
CDR3 protein: CATSRERRRDRSSYNEQFF

clone size: -
D gene: -
J gene: TRBJ2-7
V gene: TRBV7-3
CDR3 DNA: TGTGCCAGCAGCTTAGGGACATTTAACGAGCAGTACTTC
CDR3 protein: CASSLGTFNEQYF

clone size: once
D gene: TRBD1
J gene: TRBJ2-7
V gene: TRBV28
CDR3 DNA: TGTGCCAGCAGTTCCCCAGGGGGTGCCTACGAGCAGTACTTC
CDR3 protein: CASSSPGGAYEQYF

clone size: -
D gene: TRBD1
J gene: TRBJ2-7
V gene: TRBV28
CDR3 DNA: TGTGCCAGCAGCCTACGACAGGGAAACTACGAGCAGTACTTC
CDR3 protein: CASSLRQGNYEQYF

clone size: -
D gene: TRBD1
J gene: TRBJ1-1
V gene: TRBV13
CDR3 DNA: TGTGCCAGCAGCTCTAGGACGGGGCAGGGGGAATTGGCTTTCTTT
CDR3 protein: CASSSRTGQGELAFF

clone size: -
D gene: TRBD2
J gene: TRBJ2-3
V gene: TRBV7-9
CDR3 DNA: TGTGCCAGCAGCCGACCGGCCGGGAGGGCCACAGATACGCAGTATTTT
CDR3 protein: CASSRPAGRATDTQYF

clone size: -
D gene: -
J gene: TRBJ2-5
V gene: TRBV5-1
CDR3 DNA: TGCGCCAGCAGCTTGCTCAGACGGCAGCGGCAAGAGACCCAGTACTTC
CDR3 protein: CASSLLRRQRQETQYF

clone size: -
D gene: -
J gene: TRBJ1-2
V gene: TRBV4-3
CDR3 DNA: TGCGCCAGCAGCCAAGTTCAGGGTCCCTATGGCTACACCTTC
CDR3 protein: CASSQVQGPYGYTF

clone size: -
D gene: TRBD2
J gene: TRBJ2-1
V gene: TRBV27
CDR3 DNA: TGTGCCACTGAGCCCCTAGCGGGAGAAGGTAATGAGCAGTTCTTC
CDR3 protein: CATEPLAGEGNEQFF

clone size: -
D gene: -
J gene: TRBJ2-1
V gene: TRBV5-5
CDR3 DNA: TGTGCCAGCAGTCTTCCGGTGTATGGAGGGGAGCAGTTCTTC
CDR3 protein: CASSLPVYGGEQFF

clone size: -
D gene: TRBD1
J gene: TRBJ2-7
V gene: TRBV28
CDR3 DNA: TGTGCCAGCAGCACCCCGGGACAGGGGCCGTCCTACGAGCAGTACTTC
CDR3 protein: CASSTPGQGPSYEQYF

clone size: -
D gene: TRBD1
J gene: TRBJ2-7
V gene: TRBV6-5
CDR3 DNA: TGTGCCAGCAGTTACTCGTTTGGAGACAGGGGCTACGAGCAGTACTTC
CDR3 protein: CASSYSFGDRGYEQYF

clone size: -
D gene: -
J gene: TRBJ2-2
V gene: TRBV19
CDR3 DNA: TGTGCCAGGGACATAAAGGGCCGAAACACCGGGGAGCTGTTTTTT
CDR3 protein: CARDIKGRNTGELFF

clone size: -
D gene: TRBD2
J gene: TRBJ2-1
V gene: TRBV7-9
CDR3 DNA: TGTGCCAGCAGCGGACTAGGTGCCAGGGATGAGCAGTTCTTC
CDR3 protein: CASSGLGARDEQFF

clone size: -
D gene: TRBD2
J gene: TRBJ2-1
V gene: TRBV9
CDR3 DNA: TGTGCCAGCAGCTTCCGGGACTATAAGGGCCCCCAGTTCTTC
CDR3 protein: CASSFRDYKGPQFF

clone size: -
D gene: TRBD1
J gene: TRBJ2-1
V gene: TRBV13
CDR3 DNA: TGTGCCAGCAAAGTACAGGGGATGGATGAGCAGTTCTTC
CDR3 protein: CASKVQGMDEQFF

clone size: -
D gene: -
J gene: TRBJ2-3
V gene: TRBV30
CDR3 DNA: TGTGCCTGGAGTTGGCCCCAGGGTCCGACAGATACGCAGTATTTT
CDR3 protein: CAWSWPQGPTDTQYF

clone size: -
D gene: -
J gene: TRBJ2-7
V gene: TRBV11-2
CDR3 DNA: TGTGCCAGCAATTACTATGCCTCCTACGAGCAGTACTTC
CDR3 protein: CASNYYASYEQYF

clone size: -
D gene: TRBD2
J gene: TRBJ2-3
V gene: TRBV28
CDR3 DNA: TGTGCCAGCAGTTTAGGGGCACTAGCGGGAGGGCCAGATACGCAGTATTTT
CDR3 protein: CASSLGALAGGPDTQYF

clone size: -
D gene: -
J gene: TRBJ2-7
V gene: TRBV10-3
CDR3 DNA: TGTGCCATCGTCGTGGGGCAGGGCCACGAGCAGTACTTC
CDR3 protein: CAIVVGQGHEQYF

clone size: -
D gene: -
J gene: TRBJ2-2
V gene: TRBV29-1
CDR3 DNA: TGCAGCTCCCCTGGGGGGTGGGGAACCGGGGAGCTGTTTTTT
CDR3 protein: CSSPGGWGTGELFF

clone size: -
D gene: -
J gene: TRBJ2-7
V gene: TRBV5-1
CDR3 DNA: TGCGCCAGCAGCCATCAGGGTGAGCAGTACTTC
CDR3 protein: CASSHQGEQYF

clone size: -
D gene: TRBD1
J gene: TRBJ2-6
V gene: TRBV7-9
CDR3 DNA: TGTGCCAGCAGCGGGGGGGACAGGGCCATCTCTGGGGCCAACGTCCTGACTTTC
CDR3 protein: CASSGGDRAISGANVLTF

clone size: -
D gene: -
J gene: TRBJ1-4
V gene: TRBV5-4
CDR3 DNA: TGTGCCAGCAGCTTGGAGGGGAGGCTGTTTTTT
CDR3 protein: CASSLEGRLFF

clone size: -
D gene: -
J gene: TRBJ1-2
V gene: TRBV7-9
CDR3 DNA: TGTGCCAGCAGCACTGGGACATTAGGCTACACCTTC
CDR3 protein: CASSTGTLGYTF

clone size: -
D gene: -
J gene: TRBJ2-7
V gene: TRBV2
CDR3 DNA: TGTGCCAGCTCAAACCCGGGACTCAACCCCTACGAGCAGTACTTC
CDR3 protein: CASSNPGLNPYEQYF

clone size: -
D gene: -
J gene: TRBJ2-3
V gene: TRBV9
CDR3 DNA: TGTGCCAGCAGCGTGGAGTGGGATACGCAGTATTTT
CDR3 protein: CASSVEWDTQYF

clone size: -
D gene: -
J gene: TRBJ2-3
V gene: TRBV27
CDR3 DNA: TGTGCCAGCAGTTTCTTCGGGGGCACAGATACGCAGTATTTT
CDR3 protein: CASSFFGGTDTQYF

clone size: once
D gene: -
J gene: TRBJ2-1
V gene: TRBV5-4
CDR3 DNA: TGTGCCAGCAGCTCCCCCCCCGTGGGAGACAATGAGCAGTTCTTC
CDR3 protein: CASSSPPVGDNEQFF

clone size: -
D gene: TRBD2
J gene: TRBJ2-7
V gene: TRBV15
CDR3 DNA: TGTGCCACCAGCAGAGAGCGGACTAGCGGCTACGAGCAGTACTTC
CDR3 protein: CATSRERTSGYEQYF